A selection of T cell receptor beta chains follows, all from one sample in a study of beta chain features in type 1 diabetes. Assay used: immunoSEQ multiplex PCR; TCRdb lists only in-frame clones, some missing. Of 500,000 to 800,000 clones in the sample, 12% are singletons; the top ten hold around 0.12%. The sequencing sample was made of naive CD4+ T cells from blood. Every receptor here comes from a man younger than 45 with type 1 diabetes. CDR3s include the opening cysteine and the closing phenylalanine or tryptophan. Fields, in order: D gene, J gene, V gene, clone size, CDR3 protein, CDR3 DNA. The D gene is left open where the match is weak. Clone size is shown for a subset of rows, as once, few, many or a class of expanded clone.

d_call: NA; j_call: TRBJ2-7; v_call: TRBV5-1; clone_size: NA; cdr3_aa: CASKGDLYEQYF; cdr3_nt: TGCGCCAGCAAAGGGGATCTCTACGAGCAGTACTTC
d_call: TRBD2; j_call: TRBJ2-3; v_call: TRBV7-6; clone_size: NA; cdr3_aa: CASSLISGGATDTQYF; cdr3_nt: TGTGCCAGCAGCTTAATTAGCGGGGGGGCAACAGATACGCAGTATTTT
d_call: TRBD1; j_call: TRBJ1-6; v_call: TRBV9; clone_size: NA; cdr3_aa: CASSVGDRGYSPLHF; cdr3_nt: TGTGCCAGCAGCGTTGGGGACAGGGGCTATTCACCCCTCCACTTT
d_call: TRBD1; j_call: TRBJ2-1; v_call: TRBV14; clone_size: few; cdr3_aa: CASSQGQGLGNSGNEQFF; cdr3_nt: TGTGCCAGCAGCCAGGGACAGGGCCTCGGGAATTCAGGCAATGAGCAGTTCTTC
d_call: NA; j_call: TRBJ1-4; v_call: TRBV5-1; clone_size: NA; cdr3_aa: CASSLQASNEKLFF; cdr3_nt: TGCGCCAGCTCCCTACAGGCCAGCAATGAAAAACTGTTTTTT
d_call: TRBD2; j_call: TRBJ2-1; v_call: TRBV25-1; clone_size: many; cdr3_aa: CASSGTSREFF; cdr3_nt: TGTGCCAGCAGTGGGACTAGTAGGGAGTTCTTC
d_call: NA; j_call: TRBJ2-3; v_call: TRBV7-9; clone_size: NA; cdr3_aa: CASGNSPATDTQYF; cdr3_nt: TGTGCCAGCGGGAACAGTCCCGCCACAGATACGCAGTATTTT
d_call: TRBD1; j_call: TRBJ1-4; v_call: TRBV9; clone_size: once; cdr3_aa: CASSARQGRKEKLFF; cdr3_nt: TGTGCCAGCAGCGCCAGACAGGGACGGAAAGAAAAACTGTTTTTT
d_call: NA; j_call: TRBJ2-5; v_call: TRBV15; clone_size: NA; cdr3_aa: CATSRDERETQYF; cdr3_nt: TGTGCCACCAGCAGAGATGAGCGGGAGACCCAGTACTTC
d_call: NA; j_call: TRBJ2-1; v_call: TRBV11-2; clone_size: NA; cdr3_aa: CASSRNIRDEQFF; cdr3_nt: TGTGCCAGCAGCCGAAATATCAGGGATGAGCAGTTCTTC
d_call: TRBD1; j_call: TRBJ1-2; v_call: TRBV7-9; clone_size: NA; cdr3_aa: CASSLGQGPTF; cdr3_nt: TGTGCCAGCAGCCTAGGACAGGGCCCGACCTTC
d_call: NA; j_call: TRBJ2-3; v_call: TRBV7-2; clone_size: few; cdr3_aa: CASSATGNPDTQYF; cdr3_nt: TGTGCCAGCAGCGCAACAGGGAACCCAGATACGCAGTATTTT
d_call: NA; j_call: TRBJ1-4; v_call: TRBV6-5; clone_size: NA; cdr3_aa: CASSSGGGLNEKLFF; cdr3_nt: TGTGCCAGCAGTTCTGGTGGTGGTCTTAATGAAAAACTGTTTTTT
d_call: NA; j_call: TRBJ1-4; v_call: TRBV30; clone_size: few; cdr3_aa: CAWSHGTANEKLFF; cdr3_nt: TGTGCCTGGAGTCACGGGACGGCTAATGAAAAACTGTTTTTT
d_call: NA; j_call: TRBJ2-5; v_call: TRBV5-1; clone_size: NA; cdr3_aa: CASSLEDQTQYF; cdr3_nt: TGCGCCAGCAGCTTGGAAGACCAGACCCAGTACTTC
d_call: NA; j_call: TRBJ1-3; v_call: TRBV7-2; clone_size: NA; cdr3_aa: CASSLVYASGNTIYF; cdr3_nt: TGTGCCAGCAGTTTGGTATACGCCTCTGGAAACACCATATATTTT
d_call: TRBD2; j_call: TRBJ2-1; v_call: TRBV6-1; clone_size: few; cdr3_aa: CASIPAGGRSSEQFF; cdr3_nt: TGTGCCAGCATCCCAGCGGGGGGGCGGTCGTCCGAGCAGTTCTTC